The 24 T cell receptor beta chains reported below all come from one sample, sequenced in a study of shared clonotypes between healthy human individuals (dated by TCRdb to the early 2020s). The method was the immunoSEQ multiplex PCR assay. TCRdb took over this immuneACCESS table, retaining in-frame rearrangements with V and J assigned. Such tables are incomplete; in checked studies, under half of the missing clones stem from an unresolved V gene, and the remainder is unexplained. In this sample the table shows about 600,000 clones, around 80% of which occur a single time. The biggest ten clones account for approximately 12% of the sample. The sample consisted of PBMCs. All receptors derive from a woman aged 40 to 50 in good health. Some clones in this sample may be carry-over from other donors' samples.

This clone occurred once. V and J are TRBV7-2 and TRBJ2-1; no definite D call. The CDR3 extends over 13 amino acids. V was clipped by 3 bases and J by 8 bases, with 11 bases between them. Looked up from germline, CDR1 is SGHTA and CDR2 is FQGNSA. DNA of the CDR3: TGTGCCAGCAGCTTGGATAGGTTCTATGAGCAGTTCTTC. Protein product: CASSLDRFYEQFF. The variable domain in full, with the rest retrieved from reference TRBV7-2 and TRBJ2-1, is GAGVSQSPSNKVTEKGKDVELRCDPISGHTALYWYRQSLGQGLEFLIYFQGNSAPDKSGLPSDRFSAERTGGSVSTLTIQRTQQEDSAVYLCASSLDRFYEQFFGPGTRLTVL.

This clone was picked up a small number of times. The chain carries TRBV4-1 and TRBJ2-2; no reliable D call. CDR1 is MGHRA, CDR2 YSYEKL, per germline. V dropped 3 bases and J dropped 5 bases, with 7 bases sitting between them. The CDR3 is 13 residues long. DNA for the CDR3: TGCGCCAGCAGCCAGTTCCAAACCGGGGAGCTGTTTTTT. It yields the protein CASSQFQTGELFF.

The chain is built from TRBV5-1 and TRBJ1-4, with D maybe TRBD1 (5 bases). From germline, CDR1 is SGHRS and CDR2 YFSETQ. V was trimmed by 0 bases and J by 8 bases, leaving 11 bases between them. The CDR3 contains 14 residues. The CDR3 protein is CASSLERGREKLFF. DNA of the CDR3: TGCGCCAGCAGCTTGGAAAGGGGCCGGGAAAAACTGTTTTTT.

The V and J genes are TRBV5-4 and TRBJ2-3; a possible D gene is TRBD1 (6 bases). Germline V CDR1 and CDR2: SGHNT, YYREEE (reference sequence). The CDR3 is 15 residues long. The V end lost 5 bases, the J end lost 0 bases, and 13 bases lay between the germline ends. The CDR3 nucleotides are TGTGCCAGCAGACCGGACAGATCTAGCACAGATACGCAGTATTTT. Translating gives CASRPDRSSTDTQYF.

This chain links TRBV18 with TRBJ1-1; weak D call: TRBD1 (6 bases). Germline values: CDR1 KGHSH, CDR2 LQKENI. This CDR3 region has 14 residues. V was shortened by 8 bases and J by 2 bases, with 15 bases between the two germline ends. Here the CDR3 DNA reads TGTGCCAGCAGCCGGGGGCAGGCAAACACTGAAGCTTTCTTT. Residues: CASSRGQANTEAFF.

The chain couples TRBV28 to TRBJ1-1, with D tentatively TRBD1 (5 bases). V shed 6 bases and J shed 6 bases, with 17 bases lying between them. Germline V gene lookup returns CDR1 MDHEN and CDR2 SYDVKM. This CDR3 region has 14 residues. The CDR3 is CASSLGGGWAEAFF. CDR3 sequence (DNA): TGTGCCAGCAGCCTGGGGGGGGGATGGGCTGAAGCTTTCTTT.

This chain connects TRBV30 to TRBJ2-1; 10 positions agree with TRBD2. The CDR3 is 16 amino acids. Per the germline V gene, CDR1 is GTSNPN and CDR2 is SVGIG (reference sequence). With V trimmed by 7 bases and J by 10 bases, 19 bases remained unmatched. CDR3 DNA sequence: TGTGCCTCATCCCTACCGGGACTAGCGTTACGGGGGGAGCAGTTCTTC. This gives the protein CASSLPGLALRGEQFF.

The chain is built from TRBV30 and TRBJ2-2; 8 nucleotides align to TRBD2. With 4 bases clipped from V and 5 bases from J, the junction kept 12 bases outside the gene matches. The CDR3 sequence is 16 residues long. CDR1 and CDR2 (germline): GTSNPN, SVGIG (reference sequence). CDR3 sequence (DNA): TGTGCCTGGAACCGACCCAGCGGGAGAGGAACCGGGGAGCTGTTTTTT. Translating it yields CAWNRPSGRGTGELFF.

This clone was observed a few times. The CDR3 nucleotides read TGTGCCAGCAGTTTTGACGGGAGGGCCTTCCAAGAGACCCAGTACTTC. It is translated as CASSFDGRAFQETQYF. The chain employs TRBV27 and TRBJ2-5, with TRBD2 matching over 8 bases. Germline lookup yields CDR1 MNHEY and CDR2 SMNVEV (reference sequence). The CDR3 extends over 16 amino acids. J lost 1 base, V lost 3 bases, and 7 bases had no gene match.

The chain employs TRBV5-6 and TRBJ2-5; TRBD2 matches at 12 bases. The DNA end is a closer match to TRBJ2-7, so the J assignment may be wrong. This CDR3 contains 14 residues. Germline CDR1 SGHDT, CDR2 YYEEEE. The CDR3 DNA is TGTGCCAGCAGCTTCGGACTAGCGGGAAACGAGCAGTACTTC. Translating gives CASSFGLAGNEQYF.

Notes on this clone: This same CDR3 is encoded by further DNA sequences in the sample. The chain couples TRBV4-1 to TRBJ2-3; perhaps TRBD2 as D (5 bases). The length of the CDR3 is 16 residues. Trimming removed 0 bases at V and 0 bases at J, with 10 bases between. Germline values: CDR1 MGHRA, CDR2 YSYEKL. Written as DNA, the CDR3 is TGCGCCAGCAGCCAAGATGGGAGAACTAGCACAGATACGCAGTATTTT. Protein product: CASSQDGRTSTDTQYF.

This clone has more than one count but fewer than ten. V and J are TRBV6-4 and TRBJ2-1, with 11 bases identical to TRBD2. Germline V gene lookup returns CDR1 MRHNA and CDR2 SNTAGT. The junction had 4 bases not matched to a gene; V was cut back by 4 bases and J by 5 bases. This CDR3 contains 15 residues. The CDR3 is CASSVGTSGNNEQFF. DNA of the CDR3: TGTGCCAGCAGTGTCGGGACTAGCGGTAACAATGAGCAGTTCTTC.

This chain joins TRBV19 and TRBJ2-4; a weak D match, TRBD2 (5 bases). The CDR3 is made up of 15 amino acids. V was pared by 2 bases and J by 6 bases, with 14 bases between. Per the germline V gene, CDR1 is LNHDA and CDR2 is SQIVND (reference sequence). CDR3 amino acids: CASSIKGSAGNIQYF. CDR3 DNA: TGTGCCAGTAGTATAAAGGGTAGTGCGGGAAACATTCAGTACTTC. Complete variable domain (other parts from reference TRBV19 and TRBJ2-4): DGGITQSPKYLFRKEGQNVTLSCEQNLNHDAMYWYRQDPGQGLRLIYYSQIVNDFQKGDIAEGYSVSREKKESFPLTVTSAQKNPTAFYLCASSIKGSAGNIQYFGAGTRLSVL.

The chain joins TRBV15 to TRBJ1-4; unclear D gene. The CDR3 contains 14 residues. The V gene's germline CDR1 is LNHNV and CDR2 YYDKDF (reference sequence). Trimming cost V 0 bases and J 7 bases, with 9 bases left between them. The CDR3, as DNA: TGTGCCACCAGCAGAGATCGAGCCACTGAAAAACTGTTTTTT. This codes for CATSRDRATEKLFF.

The chain carries TRBV7-3 and TRBJ2-2; 8 bases agree with TRBD1. V gave up 5 bases and J gave up 1 base; unmatched junction bases: 6. The CDR3 has 16 amino acids. Looked up from germline, CDR1 is SGHTA and CDR2 is FQGTGA. CDR3 DNA sequence: TGTGCCAGCAGCCCCCGACAGGGGTTGAACACCGGGGAGCTGTTTTTT. Protein: CASSPRQGLNTGELFF.

The V call is TRBV10-3, the J call TRBJ2-3; the match to TRBD2 covers 9 bases. The CDR3 consists of 14 residues. J lost 1 base, V lost 4 bases, and 0 bases had no gene match. Germline lookup yields CDR1 ENHRY and CDR2 SYGVKD. CDR3 region: CAISGTSGTDTQYF. In DNA form, the CDR3 reads TGTGCCATCAGTGGGACTAGCGGCACAGATACGCAGTATTTT.

This clone was found many times. V and J are TRBV6-4 and TRBJ2-1; TRBD2 matches at 11 bases. The CDR3 totals 15 residues. Trimming cost V 4 bases and J 4 bases; bases outside gene matches: 3. Germline-derived CDR1 and CDR2 are MRHNA and SNTAGT. This chain's CDR3 is CASSAGTSGYNEQFF. The CDR3 region has the DNA TGTGCCAGCAGTGCAGGGACTAGCGGATACAATGAGCAGTTCTTC.

The rearrangement links TRBV6-1 to TRBJ2-4; no reliable D call. The length of the CDR3 is 13 residues. CDR1 and CDR2 (germline): MNHNS, SASEGT. V lost 4 bases and J lost 3, with 7 bases in between. CDR3 coding DNA: TGTGCCAGCAGTGCGGGCAACAAAAACATTCAGTACTTC. Translating gives CASSAGNKNIQYF.

J is TRBJ2-7 and V is TRBV5-4; D gene unclear. The CDR3 has 14 residues. The germline gives CDR1 SGHNT, CDR2 YYREEE (reference sequence). V was trimmed by 4 bases and J by 5 bases, leaving 16 bases between them. The CDR3 is CASSLSPTYDEQYF. The DNA for the CDR3 is TGTGCCAGCAGCCTCTCGCCGACGTACGACGAGCAGTACTTC.

This clone was seen more than once but under ten times. The genes are TRBV19 and TRBJ2-2, with 9 bases aligning to TRBD2. CDR3 size: 15 residues. Germline trimming cut 3 bases from V and 6 bases from J; bases unmatched to any gene: 5. The germline V gene has CDR1 LNHDA and CDR2 SQIVND (reference sequence). The CDR3 sequence: CASSMAGGPSGELFF. The CDR3 nucleotides read TGTGCCAGTAGTATGGCGGGAGGGCCCTCCGGGGAGCTGTTTTTT.

This clone has a handful of counts. This chain links TRBV30 with TRBJ1-1; a weak D match, TRBD1 (5 bases). Trimming stripped 2 bases from V and 8 bases from J, with 15 bases between. Germline values: CDR1 GTSNPN, CDR2 SVGIG (reference sequence). This CDR3 contains 13 residues. The CDR3 region is CAWSPPGGLEAFF. The CDR3 region has the DNA TGTGCCTGGAGTCCCCCCGGGGGGTTAGAAGCTTTCTTT. The variable domain in full, completed from reference TRBV30 and TRBJ1-1, reads SQTIHQWPATLVQPVGSPLSLECTVEGTSNPNLYWYRQAAGRGLQLLFYSVGIGQISSEVPQNLSASRPQDRQFILSSKKLLLSDSGFYLCAWSPPGGLEAFFGQGTRLTVV.

The rearrangement links TRBV5-3 to TRBJ2-4; a weak D match, TRBD1 (5 bases). TRBV5-3 has ORF status, its function being uncertain. V lost 2 bases and J 6 bases, leaving 6 bases between the germline ends. The CDR3 is 12 amino acids. In nucleotides, the CDR3 is TGTGCCAGAAGCTTTGGGGCAAACATTCAGTACTTC. Translated, it gives CARSFGANIQYF.

The gene calls are TRBV5-6 and TRBJ2-7; a possible D gene is TRBD2 (6 bases). There are 14 residues in the CDR3. Per the germline V gene, CDR1 is SGHDT and CDR2 is YYEEEE. With 3 bases removed from V and 6 bases from J, the gap between germline ends came to 16 bases. The CDR3 bases are TGTGCCAGCAGCTATCAGGAGGGTCTGCGCGAGCAGTACTTC. Translation: CASSYQEGLREQYF.

A remark on this clone: Sequence at one end of the junction differs from germline and may be a read error. Other DNA sequences in this sample translate to the same CDR3. The chain has TRBV4-3 and TRBJ1-4, with TRBD1 as a possible D gene (6 bases). CDR3 length: 17 amino acids. Germline CDR1 reads LGHNA; CDR2 reads YSLEER. The CDR3 DNA sequence: TGCGCTAGCAGCCGAATGAACGGACAGAACTCTAATGAAAAACTGTTTTTT. Its protein product is CASSRMNGQNSNEKLFF.